Listed here is a single TCR beta chain. This entry is derived from a study of control samples from healthy donors and cancer patients. Germline V gene data show CDR1 as MNHEY and CDR2 as SMNVEV (reference sequence). This CDR3 is 13 amino acids long. Trimming removed 8 bases at V and 0 bases at J, with 8 bases between. The repertoire was sequenced with immunoSEQ multiplex PCR; TCRdb's copy has only in-frame clones and lacks some. Of 150,000 or so clones in the sample, 90% to 95% were seen once. Source material: blood. This sequence joins TRBV27 and TRBJ1-5; the D is unclear. The receptor was derived from a man in his late teens or twenties in good health. CDR3 residues: CASGINSNQPQHF. CDR3 nucleotides: TGTGCCAGCGGAATTAATAGCAATCAGCCCCAGCATTTT.